The TCR beta chain under discussion was sequenced for a study of blood T cell repertoires in COVID-19. V lost 6 bases, J lost 4 bases, and 15 bases lay in between. In germline, CDR1 is MDHEN, CDR2 SYDVKM. This CDR3 is 14 amino acids long. The assay was immunoSEQ multiplex PCR, and TCRdb's table has in-frame clones only and misses some. The sample yields some 78,000 clones, about 91% seen once. This chain joins TRBV28 and TRBJ1-2; D might be TRBD1 (6 bases). The sequenced sample was peripheral blood. This TCR derives from a man in his 70s with active or convalescent COVID-19. CDR3 coding DNA: TGTGCCAGCAGGGATGGACAGAGAGTCTATGGCTACACCTTC. Amino acids: CASRDGQRVYGYTF.